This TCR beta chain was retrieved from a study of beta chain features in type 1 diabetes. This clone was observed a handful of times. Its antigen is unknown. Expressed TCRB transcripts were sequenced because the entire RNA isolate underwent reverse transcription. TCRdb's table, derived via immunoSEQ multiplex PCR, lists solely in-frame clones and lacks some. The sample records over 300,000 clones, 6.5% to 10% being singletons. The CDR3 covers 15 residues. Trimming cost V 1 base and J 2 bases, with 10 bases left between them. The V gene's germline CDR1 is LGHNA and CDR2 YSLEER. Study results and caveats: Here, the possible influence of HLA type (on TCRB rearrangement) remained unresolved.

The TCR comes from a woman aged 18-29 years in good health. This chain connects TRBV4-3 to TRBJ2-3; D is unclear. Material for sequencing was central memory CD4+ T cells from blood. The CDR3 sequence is CASSQGTPYTDTQYF. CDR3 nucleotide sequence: TGCGCCAGCAGCCAAGGTACTCCCTACACAGATACGCAGTATTTT.